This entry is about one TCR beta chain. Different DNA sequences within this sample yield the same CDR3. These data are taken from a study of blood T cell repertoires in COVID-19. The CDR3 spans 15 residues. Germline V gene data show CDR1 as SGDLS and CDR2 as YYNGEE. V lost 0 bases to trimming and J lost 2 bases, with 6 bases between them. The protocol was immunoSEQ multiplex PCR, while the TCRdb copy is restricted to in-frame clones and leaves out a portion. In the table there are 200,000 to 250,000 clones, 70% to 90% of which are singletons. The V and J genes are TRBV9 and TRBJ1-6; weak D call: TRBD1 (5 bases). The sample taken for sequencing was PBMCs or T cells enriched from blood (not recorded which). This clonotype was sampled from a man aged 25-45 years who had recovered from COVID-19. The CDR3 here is CASSVGGAYNSPLHF. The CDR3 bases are TGTGCCAGCAGCGTAGGGGGCGCCTATAATTCACCCCTCCACTTT. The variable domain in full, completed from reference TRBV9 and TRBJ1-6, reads DSGVTQTPKHLITATGQRVTLRCSPRSGDLSVYWYQQSLDQGLQFLIQYYNGEERAKGNILERFSAQQFPDLHSELNLSSLELGDSALYFCASSVGGAYNSPLHFGNGTRLTVT.